This record looks at one T cell receptor beta chain sequence and its context. This sample stems from a study of blood T cell repertoires in COVID-19. Study-wide background: Sources were T cells, B-cell-depleted T cells, or PBMCs; the material itself was cDNA or gDNA.

Sequencing was performed with immunoSEQ multiplex PCR; in TCRdb, only in-frame clones are kept and a portion is missing. Found here are about 200,000 clones, around nine tenths of them singletons; the top ten hold 15% to 20%. Germline V CDR1 and CDR2: SGHVS, FNYEAQ. V trimming: 5 bases; J trimming: 4 bases; junction bases outside the gene matches: 10. This CDR3 comprises 17 residues. The origin of this receptor is a middle-aged man with COVID-19, enrolled during active disease. The chain uses TRBV7-6 and TRBJ2-7; 14 bases are shared with TRBD2. Sequencing was carried out using peripheral blood. The CDR3 protein is CASSQTSGGAGSYEQYF. The DNA of the CDR3 is TGTGCCAGCAGCCAGACTAGCGGGGGGGCCGGGTCGTACGAGCAGTACTTC.